The 15 T cell receptor beta chains below all came from one sample that was sequenced in a study of neurological immune-mediated disorders. TCRdb re-called the 5' RACE reads with MiXCR, one entry per CDR3 protein. Among 50,000 or so distinct CDR3 sequences listed, about 3.7% were seen once. The specimen sequenced was PBMCs. The receptors shown here come from a man aged 35 to 55 with multiple sclerosis.

This clonotype has ten or more counts. One end of the junction is discordant with germline, which a read error may explain. The chain couples TRBV10-3 to TRBJ1-6; D unclear. The CDR3 covers 13 residues. From germline, CDR1 is ENHRY and CDR2 SYGVKD. The CDR3 DNA reads as TGTGCCATCAGTGAGGAGCAGAATTCACCCCTCAACTTT. It specifies CAISEEQNSPLNF.

This clonotype was detected many times. This rearrangement joins TRBV20-1 to TRBJ1-5, with D uncertain. This CDR3 has 13 residues. Trimming pared 8 bases from V and 0 bases from J, leaving 11 bases between. The germline CDR1 and CDR2 sequences are DFQATT and SNEGSKA (reference sequence). The CDR3 DNA reads TGCAGTACATCAGGTAGTAGCAATCAGCCCCAGCATTTT. It specifies CSTSGSSNQPQHF.

This clonotype was picked up many times. The chain joins TRBV7-3 to TRBJ2-5; D may match TRBD1 or TRBD2 (6 bases each). The CDR3 is 19 amino acids. CDR1 is SGHTA, CDR2 FQGTGA, per germline. V was clipped by 8 bases and J by 3 bases, with 31 bases between them. This CDR3 is CASVPWERSGASNKETQYF. CDR3 DNA sequence: TGTGCCAGCGTCCCTTGGGAGCGGTCGGGGGCCTCTAATAAAGAGACCCAGTACTTC.

This clonotype occurred many times. V is TRBV7-9 and J is TRBJ2-1, with 12 bases matching TRBD2. Trimming at V came to 3 bases and at J to 8 bases, leaving 11 bases not matched to a gene. The CDR3 length is 17 residues. In germline, CDR1 is SEHNR, CDR2 FQNEAQ (reference sequence). CDR3 nucleotide sequence: TGTGCCAGCAGCTTCCCGCCCCTAGCGGGGGGGTTGGATGAGCAGTTCTTC. It yields the protein CASSFPPLAGGLDEQFF.

This clonotype came up many times. The chain uses TRBV20-1 and TRBJ2-1, with TRBD1 identical over 7 bases. Trimming took 5 bases from V and 2 from J; bases not matched to a gene: 3. From germline, CDR1 is DFQATT and CDR2 SNEGSKA (reference sequence). CDR3 size: 13 residues. In nucleotides, the CDR3 is TGCAGTGCTCAGGGGGATACCTACAATGAGCAGTTCTTC. Translating gives CSAQGDTYNEQFF.

V is TRBV5-5 and J is TRBJ2-4, with a tentative D call TRBD2 (6 bases). Germline V gives CDR1 SGHKS, CDR2 YYEKEE (reference sequence). The V gene lost 4 bases and the J gene lost 5 bases, with 13 bases spanning the gap. CDR3 length: 14 amino acids. CDR3 nucleotides: TGTGCCAGCAGCACGGCAGGCGGGGAAAACATTCAGTACTTC. The encoded protein is CASSTAGGENIQYF.

In this sample, this clonotype turned up many times. The chain joins TRBV7-2 to TRBJ1-5; D call uncertain. Trimming removed 1 base at V and 0 bases at J, with 13 bases between. This CDR3 contains 17 residues. CDR1 SGHTA and CDR2 FQGNSA come from the germline V gene. CDR3 bases: TGTGCCAGCAGCTTAGGGGGAGGAGGGATTAGCAATCAGCCCCAGCATTTT. Translated: CASSLGGGGISNQPQHF.

Ten or more counts support this clonotype. The J gene is TRBJ1-1, the V gene TRBV7-2; D ambiguous. The V end was cut by 6 bases, the J end by 3 bases, with 11 bases between. Germline CDR1 is SGHTA and CDR2 is FQGNSA. The CDR3 extends over 13 amino acids. For the CDR3, the DNA is TGTGCCAGCAGGTTGACTCCTTACACTGAAGCTTTCTTT. Its protein product is CASRLTPYTEAFF.

Many counts were recorded for this clonotype. J is TRBJ2-3 and V is TRBV4-1; 8 nucleotides line up with TRBD1. In germline, CDR1 is MGHRA, CDR2 YSYEKL. V lost 1 base to trimming and J lost 3 bases; unmatched junction nucleotides: 6. The CDR3 is 16 amino acids. Written as DNA, the CDR3 is TGCGCCAGCAGCCAAGCCGACAGGGGAGTGACAGATACGCAGTATTTT. As protein: CASSQADRGVTDTQYF.

This clonotype showed up just a few times. The chain couples TRBV20-1 to TRBJ2-5; the D is unclear. From germline, CDR1 is DFQATT and CDR2 SNEGSKA (reference sequence). Trimming stripped 4 bases from V and 5 bases from J, with 8 bases between. This CDR3 has 11 residues. This CDR3 is CSANTMETQYF. CDR3 bases: TGCAGTGCTAATACCATGGAGACCCAGTACTTC.

This clonotype was observed many times. The J gene is TRBJ2-2, the V gene TRBV12-3 or TRBV12-4; 12 nucleotides align to TRBD2. The CDR3 sequence is 17 residues long. With V trimmed by 5 bases and J by 1 base, 5 bases remained unmatched. The CDR3 DNA is TGTGCCAGCAGTCAGACTAGCGGGGGCTTGAACACCGGGGAGCTGTTTTTT. It codes for CASSQTSGGLNTGELFF.

This clonotype was counted only a few times. CDR3 amino acids: CASSQTGTIYGYTF. The DNA of the CDR3 is TGTGCCAGCAGCCAGACCGGGACAATCTATGGCTACACCTTC. The chain recombines TRBV3-1 with TRBJ1-2, with a weak D call TRBD1 (6 bases). Germline CDR1 is LGHDT and CDR2 is YNNKEL (reference sequence). V gave up 3 bases and J gave up 4 bases, with 12 bases separating them. This CDR3 has 14 residues.

This clonotype showed up many times. The chain combines TRBV12-3 or TRBV12-4 with TRBJ2-6; TRBD1 is a possible D gene (7 bases). This CDR3 has 17 amino acids. The germline V and J ends were trimmed by 1 base and 3 bases, with 13 bases remaining between them. DNA of the CDR3: TGTGCCAGCAGTTTAGACAGGGGAGGATTTGGGGCCAACGTCCTGACTTTC. This translates into CASSLDRGGFGANVLTF.

In regard to this clonotype: Since the CDR3 does not end with the conserved phenylalanine or tryptophan, this likely comes from a read error. V and J are TRBV3-1 and TRBJ2-1, with D perhaps TRBD2 (6 bases). CDR1 LGHDT and CDR2 YNNKEL come from the germline V gene (reference sequence). Trimming stripped 5 bases from V and 4 bases from J, with 15 bases between. The CDR3 runs 15 residues. CDR3 amino acids: CASSGTAGIYNEQFN. For the CDR3, the DNA is TGTGCCAGCAGCGGCACAGCGGGCATTTACAATGAGCAGTTCAAC.

The sample holds many counts of this clonotype. CDR3 in DNA: TGTGCCAGCAGTCCGCTGACTAGCGGGGGGGCAAATGAGCAGTTCTTC. It yields the protein CASSPLTSGGANEQFF. The chain carries TRBV12-3 or TRBV12-4 and TRBJ2-1; 14 nucleotides line up with TRBD2. The CDR3 spans 16 residues. V trimming: 5 bases; J trimming: 7 bases; junction bases outside the gene matches: 7.